The T cell receptor beta chain described here comes from a study of identical twins. Notes on this clonotype: The antigen remains undetermined.

Every donor was a healthy Caucasian. A universal primer site was created by template switching, with the cDNA bearing unique molecular identifiers. TCRdb redid the calling of the 5' RACE reads with MiXCR, one entry per CDR3 protein. The sample shows about 340,000 distinct CDR3 sequences, roughly an eighth of them seen only once. Findings and caveats of the study: Twins showed weaker excess sharing in their beta out-of-frame sequences. For cord blood, abundant beta clonotypes had fewer insertions, unlike memory repertoires, which showed none.

The CDR3 length is 15 residues. Germline V gene sequence: CDR1 MNHEY, CDR2 SMNVEV (reference sequence). V lost 3 bases and J lost 2; bases outside the gene matches: 4. The data also belong to a second study, concerning yellow fever vaccine responses in identical twins.

The source is a woman aged 18-30 years in good health. Source material: CD8+ T cells sorted from blood. V and J are TRBV27 and TRBJ2-1; TRBD2 matches 7 bases. The CDR3 reads CASSFGLDTYNEQFF. For the CDR3, the DNA is TGTGCCAGCAGTTTCGGACTAGACACCTACAATGAGCAGTTCTTC.